Below are 21 T cell receptor beta chains sequenced from a single sample in a study of Ad26.COV2.S vaccination and SARS-CoV-2 variants. Treatment defined: some 20 received Ad26.COV2.S at low or high dose, single or two shots; several received placebo; per-sample allocation not given. Vaccine and placebo recipients were sampled on day 63 after the first injection. Libraries were prepared by immunoSEQ multiplex PCR; TCRdb keeps only in-frame clonotypes and omits some of them. Altogether some 390,000 clones are present, about 88% being singletons, with the ten largest covering roughly 3.2%. The specimen was peripheral blood, collected in a trial of Ad26.COV2.S vaccine versus placebo. These receptor sequences come from a person between 18 and 65 years old who received the Ad26.COV2.S COVID-19 vaccine or a placebo.

CDR3 residues: CASSLDNYNTGELFF. The CDR3 nucleotides are TGTGCCAGCAGCTTAGATAACTACAACACCGGGGAGCTGTTTTTT. The chain combines TRBV11-2 with TRBJ2-2, with D unclear. The CDR3 runs to 15 residues. Trimming removed 0 bases at V and 2 bases at J, with 7 bases between. Germline V gene data show CDR1 as SGHAT and CDR2 as FQNNGV.

In nucleotides, the CDR3 is TGTGCCAGTAGTATAAGGGTGGAAGAGACCCAGTACTTC. Residues: CASSIRVEETQYF. The chain employs TRBV19 and TRBJ2-5; D gene uncertain. This CDR3 contains 13 residues. CDR1 LNHDA and CDR2 SQIVND come from the germline V gene (reference sequence). V was shortened by 2 bases and J by 3 bases, with 7 bases between the two germline ends. The full variable domain, rest sourced from reference TRBV19 and TRBJ2-5, is DGGITQSPKYLFRKEGQNVTLSCEQNLNHDAMYWYRQDPGQGLRLIYYSQIVNDFQKGDIAEGYSVSREKKESFPLTVTSAQKNPTAFYLCASSIRVEETQYFGPGTRLLVL.

The V call is TRBV3-1 (or the pseudogene TRBV3-2), the J call TRBJ2-7; 8 bases line up with TRBD2. J was trimmed by 2 bases and V by 4 bases; bases with no gene match: 4. The CDR3 totals 14 residues. Germline V gene sequence: CDR1 LGHDT, CDR2 YNNKEL (reference sequence). CDR3 DNA: TGTGCCAGCAGCCCGACTAGCGCTGCCTACGAGCAGTACTTC. Its translation is CASSPTSAAYEQYF.

The V call is TRBV6-6, the J call TRBJ1-1, with no clear D. This CDR3 is built from 15 residues. The germline V and J ends were trimmed by 2 bases and 0 bases, with 10 bases remaining between them. CDR1 and CDR2 (germline): MNHNY, SVGAGI (reference sequence). The CDR3 DNA reads TGTGCCAGCAGTTACCGCGTATGGATGAACACTGAAGCTTTCTTT. This codes for CASSYRVWMNTEAFF.

J is TRBJ1-1 and V is TRBV6-2 or TRBV6-3, with 9 bases identical to TRBD1. The CDR3 spans 15 residues. V was clipped by 2 bases and J by 4 bases; unmatched bases: 5. Germline V lookup: CDR1 MNHEY, CDR2 SVGEGT. This CDR3 reads CASSYQGTGSTEAFF. CDR3 nucleotides: TGTGCCAGCAGTTACCAGGGGACAGGGAGCACTGAAGCTTTCTTT.

The CDR3 region has the DNA TGTGCCAGCAGAGGCCCCCTTGGGAATGAGCAGTTCTTC. As protein: CASRGPLGNEQFF. This chain connects TRBV11-3 to TRBJ2-1; no clear D. V was pared by 6 bases and J by 7 bases, with 13 bases between. The CDR3 totals 13 residues. Per the germline V gene, CDR1 is SGHNT and CDR2 is YENEEA.

This chain links TRBV12-1 with TRBJ1-2; the table's D call, TRBD1, was not checked against the DNA. TRBV12-1 is annotated as a pseudogene. CDR3 length equals 14 residues. The CDR3 sequence is CASSWRQLNYGYTF. CDR3 nucleotide sequence: TGTGCCAGCAGCTGGCGACAACTTAACTATGGCTACACCTTC.

Here the CDR3 reads CASSLPGLGYNEQFF. The CDR3 region has the DNA TGCGCCAGCAGCTTACCGGGACTGGGTTACAATGAGCAGTTCTTC. The V and J genes are TRBV5-1 and TRBJ2-1; the D gene is possibly TRBD2 (6 bases). CDR1 is SGHRS, CDR2 YFSETQ, per germline. The CDR3 is 15 residues long. Trimming removed 2 bases at V and 4 bases at J, with 13 bases between. The whole variable domain, remainder taken from reference TRBV5-1 and TRBJ2-1, is KAGVTQTPRYLIKTRGQQVTLSCSPISGHRSVSWYQQTPGQGLQFLFEYFSETQRNKGNFPGRFSGRQFSNSRSEMNVSTLELGDSALYLCASSLPGLGYNEQFFGPGTRLTVL.

This chain joins TRBV14 and TRBJ1-2; D perhaps matches TRBD1 (6 bases). From germline, CDR1 is SGHDN and CDR2 FVKESK. V lost 4 bases and J 8 bases, leaving 14 bases between the germline ends. The CDR3 runs to 13 residues. CDR3: CASSLNRQAGYTF. The CDR3 bases are TGTGCCAGCAGCCTCAATAGACAGGCCGGCTACACCTTC.

The chain uses TRBV5-6 and TRBJ2-7; D may be TRBD1 (5 bases). This CDR3 comprises 15 residues. V was shortened by 2 bases and J by 4 bases, with 16 bases between the two germline ends. Germline V gene sequence: CDR1 SGHDT, CDR2 YYEEEE. As DNA, the CDR3 is TGTGCCAGCAGCTTTATGGACACCCTAGGGTACGAGCAGTACTTC. Its translation: CASSFMDTLGYEQYF.

The CDR3: CASSLMTGKGNTEAFF. The DNA for the CDR3 is TGTGCCAGCAGTTTGATGACAGGGAAAGGGAACACTGAAGCTTTCTTT. The chain couples TRBV27 to TRBJ1-1; 7 positions agree with TRBD1. V lost 3 bases and J lost 1; bases outside the gene matches: 8. Germline CDR1 and CDR2: MNHEY and SMNVEV (reference sequence). The CDR3 is 16 residues long.

The chain carries TRBV10-3 and TRBJ2-3; TRBD1 matches 9 bases. V trimming: 6 bases; J trimming: 0 bases; junction bases outside the gene matches: 4. This CDR3 has 15 amino acids. Germline V gene sequence: CDR1 ENHRY, CDR2 SYGVKD. CDR3 region: CAIRPGQGSTDTQYF. The CDR3 nucleotides are TGTGCCATCAGACCGGGACAGGGAAGCACAGATACGCAGTATTTT.

The chain links TRBV6-2 or TRBV6-3 to TRBJ2-3; D remains ambiguous. Trimming removed 6 bases at V and 12 bases at J, with 19 bases between. Germline V lookup: CDR1 MNHEY, CDR2 SVGEGT. The CDR3 consists of 13 residues. CDR3 nucleotide sequence: TGTGCCAGCAGCTCAACACTCTCGGGCATCCAGTATTTT. It specifies CASSSTLSGIQYF.

The chain combines TRBV7-8 with TRBJ1-4; D is unclear. The germline CDR1 and CDR2 sequences are SGHVS and FQNEAQ. CDR3 size: 14 residues. V lost 5 bases, J lost 2 bases, and 9 bases lay in between. This CDR3 is CASSAPPTNEKLFF. Here the CDR3 DNA reads TGTGCCAGCAGCGCCCCCCCCACTAATGAAAAACTGTTTTTT.

This clone has only one observation. The chain has TRBV6-2 or TRBV6-3 and TRBJ1-5; D is unresolved. V shed 6 bases and J shed 3 bases, with 9 bases lying between them. The CDR3 is 13 residues long. Germline CDR1 and CDR2: MNHEY and SVGEGT. In DNA form, the CDR3 reads TGTGCCAGCAGCGACCGACACAATCAGCCCCAGCATTTT. Its translation: CASSDRHNQPQHF.

This clone has at least ten counts. The chain combines TRBV6-5 with TRBJ1-1, with D maybe TRBD1 (5 bases). CDR1 MNHEY and CDR2 SVGAGI come from the germline V gene. Trimming cost V 5 bases and J 1 base, with 11 bases left between them. CDR3 length: 14 residues. The CDR3, as DNA: TGTGCCAGCAGTAACCCGACAGCGAACACTGAAGCTTTCTTT. Translated: CASSNPTANTEAFF.

This sequence joins TRBV18 and TRBJ2-2; 8 nucleotides line up with TRBD1. Trimming took 4 bases from V and 7 from J; bases not matched to a gene: 8. Germline CDR1 KGHSH, CDR2 LQKENI. The CDR3 spans 15 residues. Here the CDR3 DNA reads TGTGCCAGCTCACAAATGGACAGGGCGGACGGGGAGCTGTTTTTT. Its translation is CASSQMDRADGELFF. The entire variable domain, with the rest obtained from reference TRBV18 and TRBJ2-2, is as follows: NAGVMQNPRHLVRRRGQEARLRCSPMKGHSHVYWYRQLPEEGLKFMVYLQKENIIDESGMPKERFSAEFPKEGPSILRIQQVVRGDSAAYFCASSQMDRADGELFFGEGSRLTVL.

The genes are TRBV19 and TRBJ1-1; D call uncertain. This CDR3 has 11 amino acids. V gave up 5 bases and J gave up 4 bases, with 5 bases separating them. CDR1 is LNHDA and CDR2 is SQIVND in the germline V gene (reference sequence). The DNA of the CDR3 is TGTGCCAGTAGTGACGCCACTGAAGCTTTCTTT. It translates to CASSDATEAFF.

In its sample, this clone was seen once. The CDR3 nucleotides are TGTGCCAGCAGTGAGTCGGGATACGGAACAGATACGCAGTATTTT. It specifies CASSESGYGTDTQYF. The genes are TRBV25-1 and TRBJ2-3, with D possibly being TRBD2 (5 bases). The germline V and J ends were trimmed by 3 bases and 3 bases, with 13 bases remaining between them. The CDR3 extends over 15 amino acids. The germline CDR1 and CDR2 sequences are MGHDK and SYGVNS. The full variable domain, completed using reference TRBV25-1 and TRBJ2-3, is EADIYQTPRYLVIGTGKKITLECSQTMGHDKMYWYQQDPGMELHLIHYSYGVNSTEKGDLSSESTVSRIRTEHFPLTLESARPSHTSQYLCASSESGYGTDTQYFGPGTRLTVL.

The rearrangement uses TRBV7-8 and TRBJ2-2, with 9 bases aligning to TRBD2. The CDR3 consists of 16 residues. Germline trimming cut 3 bases from V and 5 bases from J; bases unmatched to any gene: 7. The germline V gene has CDR1 SGHVS and CDR2 FQNEAQ. CDR3 in DNA: TGTGCCAGCAGCTTCTTTAGCGGGGGTGGGACCGGGGAGCTGTTTTTT. It codes for CASSFFSGGGTGELFF.

The genes are TRBV7-9 and TRBJ2-7, with D hard to call. This CDR3 comprises 14 residues. The V and J ends lost 0 bases and 2 bases respectively, with 8 bases between them. CDR1 SEHNR and CDR2 FQNEAQ come from the germline V gene (reference sequence). This chain's CDR3 is CASSLATRTYEQYF. The CDR3 nucleotides read TGTGCCAGCAGCTTAGCCACACGTACCTACGAGCAGTACTTC.